This TCR beta chain was sequenced during a study of cytomegalovirus exposure and HLA in healthy donors. Study-wide context: Out of about 170 million T cells, an earlier analysis found 117 million unique TCR beta sequences in total. Study-wide results and limits: The investigators catalogued 164 TCR beta chains as cytomegalovirus-associated.

With V trimmed by 6 bases and J by 7 bases, 10 bases remained unmatched. Germline-derived CDR1 and CDR2 are MDHEN and SYDVKM. This CDR3 has 14 residues. Amplification used 60 Vbeta primers and 13 Jbeta primers. Per the original data handling: There were around 80 million unique TCR beta chains by a later count, and 10 million to 12 million of them were shared. This table comes from immunoSEQ multiplex PCR, and its TCRdb copy is limited to in-frame clones, with some not included. D and trimming were read from the DNA, whereas the V and J calls and clone size are those reported in that table. The data hold 100,000 to 150,000 clones, with approximately 80% observed a single time. This clone has just a few counts. Its antigen is unidentified.

The sequence derives from a man aged 35-49 years in good health and CMV-seronegative. This chain uses TRBV28 with TRBJ2-7, with 9 nucleotides matching TRBD2. Material for sequencing was PBMCs. CDR3 residues: CASSRGLATGEQYF. The DNA for the CDR3 is TGTGCCAGCAGCCGAGGACTAGCGACGGGGGAGCAGTACTTC.